This T cell receptor beta chain was sequenced in a study of control samples from healthy donors and cancer patients. Data came from immunoSEQ multiplex PCR; TCRdb stores just in-frame clones and leaves some out. The sample lists tens of thousands of clones, roughly 85% occurring once. The V gene end was trimmed by 8 bases and the J gene end by 0 bases; junction bases not matched to a gene: 3. This CDR3 region has 15 residues. CDR1 and CDR2 (germline): SEHNR, FQNEAQ (reference sequence). The chain links TRBV7-9 to TRBJ2-2; 10 nucleotides match TRBD2. The sequence derives from a man aged 35-49 years in good health. Material: blood. The CDR3 coding sequence is TGTGCCAGCCCACTAGCGGGGTCGAACACCGGGGAGCTGTTTTTT. It encodes CASPLAGSNTGELFF.